Below, 20 T cell receptor beta chains from the same sample are listed, as sequenced in a study of T cell responses to AZD1222 COVID-19 vaccine (dated by TCRdb to the early 2020s). The sample's time point label, decoded: about 28 days (+/-7) after the second vaccine dose. Library construction relied on the immunoSEQ multiplex PCR assay. TCRdb obtained this table from immuneACCESS and retained in-frame rearrangements with V and J assigned. These tables miss some clones; where compared with another copy, unresolved V genes account for less than half of the shortfall, and the remainder is unexplained. The table for this sample lists tens of thousands of clones; roughly nine tenths of them were counted only once. The top ten clones comprise roughly 3.1% of the sample. Sequencing was performed on peripheral blood, taken 28 days after the second AZD1222 dose. All receptors come from an adult who received the AZD1222 COVID-19 vaccine.

The V and J genes are TRBV4-1 and TRBJ1-1; weak D call: TRBD1 (5 bases). V shed 0 bases and J shed 6 bases, with 17 bases lying between them. The CDR3 extends over 16 amino acids. Germline CDR1 and CDR2: MGHRA and YSYEKL. CDR3 coding DNA: TGCGCCAGCAGCCAAGATTTGGTCAGGGTATCCGCTGAAGCTTTCTTT. It is translated as CASSQDLVRVSAEAFF.

The chain carries TRBV2 and TRBJ2-5; D ambiguous. Per germline, CDR1 SNHLY and CDR2 FYNNEI. Between the trimmed V and J ends, which lost 7 bases and 3 bases, there was a span of 3 bases. The CDR3 consists of 10 residues. CDR3 bases: TGTGCCAGCACAGAAGAGACCCAGTACTTC. It specifies CASTEETQYF.

The rearrangement links TRBV6-5 to TRBJ1-1; tentative D call: TRBD1 (6 bases). The length of the CDR3 is 12 residues. The ends were cut back, 8 bases at V and 4 bases at J, with 11 bases in the middle. Germline V gene data show CDR1 as MNHEY and CDR2 as SVGAGI. In nucleotides, the CDR3 is TGTGCCAGCGGGAGGGGGGGCACTGAAGCTTTCTTT. Translation gives CASGRGGTEAFF.

This sequence joins TRBV4-3 and TRBJ1-2, with TRBD1 matching 8 bases. V trimming: 0 bases; J trimming: 5 bases; junction bases outside the gene matches: 5. The CDR3 is made up of 15 amino acids. Germline CDR1 and CDR2: LGHNA and YSLEER. CDR3 DNA: TGCGCCAGCAGCCAAGACCTGGACAGGGTATATGGCTACACCTTC. As protein: CASSQDLDRVYGYTF.

V is TRBV3-1 (or the pseudogene TRBV3-2) and J is TRBJ1-2; 7 bases match TRBD1. The V and J ends lost 4 bases and 0 bases, in that order; junction bases with no gene match: 5. This CDR3 comprises 15 residues. Germline V gene lookup returns CDR1 LGHDT and CDR2 YNNKEL (reference sequence). The DNA of the CDR3 is TGTGCCAGCAGCCCGAGACAGGGAGCTAACTATGGCTACACCTTC. Encoded protein: CASSPRQGANYGYTF.

The chain recombines TRBV7-9 with TRBJ1-1; maybe TRBD1 (6 bases). With 6 bases removed from V and 1 base from J, the gap between germline ends came to 15 bases. The CDR3 spans 15 residues. Per the germline V gene, CDR1 is SEHNR and CDR2 is FQNEAQ (reference sequence). The CDR3 loop is CASRIQIQGNTEAFF. In DNA, the CDR3 is TGTGCCAGCAGAATCCAAATACAGGGGAACACTGAAGCTTTCTTT.

CDR3 loop: CASHKGGTDTQYF. CDR3 sequence (DNA): TGTGCCAGTCACAAGGGGGGCACAGATACGCAGTATTTT. V gene TRBV28 combines with J gene TRBJ2-3; D might be TRBD1 (6 bases). V was cut by 9 bases and J by 1 base, with 11 bases left in between. Germline CDR1 reads MDHEN; CDR2 reads SYDVKM. This CDR3 comprises 13 residues.

The sample holds a few counts of this clone. The chain uses TRBV2 and TRBJ1-5; D may be TRBD1 (6 bases). CDR3 length equals 16 residues. V was clipped by 4 bases and J by 0 bases, with 13 bases between them. Germline V lookup: CDR1 SNHLY, CDR2 FYNNEI. The CDR3, as DNA: TGTGCCAGCAGTGTGAGGGGGTCATATAGCAATCAGCCCCAGCATTTT. It specifies CASSVRGSYSNQPQHF.

This clone was picked up one time. The CDR3 reads CAWSNRANTGELFF. The CDR3 DNA is TGTGCCTGGAGTAACAGGGCGAACACCGGGGAGCTGTTTTTT. The rearrangement uses TRBV30 and TRBJ2-2; tentatively, D is TRBD1 (6 bases). The germline V gene has CDR1 GTSNPN and CDR2 SVGIG (reference sequence). Trimming removed 2 bases at V and 0 bases at J, with 7 bases between. The CDR3 length is 14 residues.

This clone is classed as medium-sized. The V and J genes are TRBV19 and TRBJ2-1; 10 bases line up with TRBD2. In germline, CDR1 is LNHDA, CDR2 SQIVND (reference sequence). The V segment lost 1 base and the J segment 6 bases; nucleotides outside the gene matches: 3. CDR3 size: 15 residues. For the CDR3, the DNA is TGTGCCAGTAGTATAGGGGGGACTAGCGTCAATGAGCAGTTCTTC. As protein: CASSIGGTSVNEQFF.

This chain joins TRBV5-6 and TRBJ1-5, with a tentative D call TRBD1 (6 bases). This CDR3 has 15 residues. Trimming took off 0 bases at V and 9 bases at J, with 16 bases between the two ends. Germline V gene sequence: CDR1 SGHDT, CDR2 YYEEEE. CDR3 loop: CASSLGLKGDRPQHF. In DNA, the CDR3 is TGTGCCAGCAGCTTGGGCCTAAAGGGGGATAGGCCCCAGCATTTT.

V gene TRBV7-8 combines with J gene TRBJ1-1; TRBD1 might be the D (5 bases). The ends were cut back, 0 bases at V and 4 bases at J, with 9 bases in the middle. From germline, CDR1 is SGHVS and CDR2 FQNEAQ. This CDR3 comprises 14 residues. CDR3 nucleotide sequence: TGTGCCAGCAGCTTAGCCGCTGGGGCCACTGAAGCTTTCTTT. Translating gives CASSLAAGATEAFF.

The chain couples TRBV28 to TRBJ2-3; TRBD1 might be the D (6 bases). CDR1 and CDR2 (germline): MDHEN, SYDVKM. The V end lost 8 bases, the J end lost 2 bases, and 14 bases lay between the germline ends. This CDR3 comprises 14 residues. CDR3 coding DNA: TGTGCCAGCTCTCCCCAGGGGTTCACAGATACGCAGTATTTT. Its translation: CASSPQGFTDTQYF.

The rearrangement links TRBV7-9 to TRBJ2-7, with TRBD1 matching 8 bases. The trim removed 8 bases at V and 2 bases at J, leaving 11 bases unmatched. Germline V gene data show CDR1 as SEHNR and CDR2 as FQNEAQ (reference sequence). The CDR3 contains 15 residues. CDR3 protein: CASPPPGQEPYEQYF. The CDR3 DNA is TGTGCCAGCCCACCGCCGGGACAGGAGCCCTACGAGCAGTACTTC. The variable domain in full, completed from reference TRBV7-9 and TRBJ2-7, reads DTGVSQNPRHKITKRGQNVTFRCDPISEHNRLYWYRQTLGQGPEFLTYFQNEAQLEKSRLLSDRFSAERPKGSFSTLEIQRTEQGDSAMYLCASPPPGQEPYEQYFGPGTRLTVT.

The chain recombines TRBV4-1 with TRBJ1-5; D remains unclear. The V end lost 1 base, the J end lost 0 bases, and 7 bases lay between the germline ends. The germline V gene has CDR1 MGHRA and CDR2 YSYEKL. The CDR3 runs 15 residues. This CDR3 is CASSQAGYSNQPQHF. The CDR3 DNA is TGCGCCAGCAGCCAAGCAGGTTATAGCAATCAGCCCCAGCATTTT.

The chain carries TRBV29-1 and TRBJ2-7; maybe TRBD2 (7 bases). The germline V gene has CDR1 SQVTM and CDR2 ANQGSEA. The CDR3 totals 15 residues. The V and J ends lost 5 bases and 0 bases respectively, with 17 bases between them. Written as DNA, the CDR3 is TGCAGCGTTACCGGGGGGACAATTCCCTCCTACGAGCAGTACTTC. Its translation: CSVTGGTIPSYEQYF.

The chain uses TRBV3-1 (or the pseudogene TRBV3-2) and TRBJ1-4, with D possibly being TRBD1 (6 bases). V was clipped by 1 base and J by 5 bases, with 11 bases between them. Germline CDR1 reads LGHDT; CDR2 reads YNNKEL (reference sequence). The CDR3 has 15 residues. CDR3: CASSQGGRGNEKLFF. Here the CDR3 DNA reads TGTGCCAGCAGCCAAGGCGGCAGGGGAAATGAAAAACTGTTTTTT.

CDR3 loop: CASSPRQGPSYEQYF. The CDR3 nucleotides read TGTGCCAGTAGCCCCCGACAGGGACCATCCTACGAGCAGTACTTC. The V and J genes are TRBV19 and TRBJ2-7; 7 nucleotides align to TRBD1. This CDR3 contains 15 residues. The V gene end was trimmed by 6 bases and the J gene end by 1 base; junction bases not matched to a gene: 9. Germline V CDR1 and CDR2: LNHDA, SQIVND (reference sequence).

The V gene is TRBV4-1, the J gene TRBJ1-2; no definite D call. This CDR3 spans 17 amino acids. V lost 0 bases, J lost 4 bases, and 18 bases lay in between. CDR1 MGHRA and CDR2 YSYEKL come from the germline V gene. Written as DNA, the CDR3 is TGCGCCAGCAGCCAAGATCCCAAGCAGGTTTCTGTCTATGGCTACACCTTC. It codes for CASSQDPKQVSVYGYTF.

This sequence joins TRBV11-3 and TRBJ2-2; D gene uncertain. CDR1 and CDR2 (germline): SGHNT, YENEEA. The CDR3 runs 12 residues. V was shortened by 5 bases and J by 5 bases, with 6 bases between the two germline ends. CDR3 DNA sequence: TGTGCCAGCAGCGGGCGGACCGGGGAGCTGTTTTTT. This sequence encodes CASSGRTGELFF. Full variable domain (outside the CDR3, taken from reference TRBV11-3 and TRBJ2-2): EAGVVQSPRYKIIEKKQPVAFWCNPISGHNTLYWYLQNLGQGPELLIRYENEEAVDDSQLPKDRFSAERLKGVDSTLKIQPAELGDSAVYLCASSGRTGELFFGEGSRLTVL.